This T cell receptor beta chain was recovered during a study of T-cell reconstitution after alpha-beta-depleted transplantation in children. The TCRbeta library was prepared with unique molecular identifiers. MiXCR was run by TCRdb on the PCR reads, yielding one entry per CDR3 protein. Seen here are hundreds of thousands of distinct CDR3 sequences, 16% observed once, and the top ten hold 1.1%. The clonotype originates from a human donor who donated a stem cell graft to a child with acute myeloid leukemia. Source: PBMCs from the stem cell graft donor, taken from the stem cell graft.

The CDR3 sequence is CSARDQGSPLHF. The CDR3 coding sequence is TGCAGTGCTAGAGATCAGGGTTCACCCCTCCACTTT. The chain uses TRBV20-1 and TRBJ1-6; TRBD1 might be the D (5 bases). V lost 0 bases and J 9 bases, leaving 6 bases between the germline ends. The CDR3 is 12 residues long. Germline CDR1 reads DFQATT; CDR2 reads SNEGSKA (reference sequence).